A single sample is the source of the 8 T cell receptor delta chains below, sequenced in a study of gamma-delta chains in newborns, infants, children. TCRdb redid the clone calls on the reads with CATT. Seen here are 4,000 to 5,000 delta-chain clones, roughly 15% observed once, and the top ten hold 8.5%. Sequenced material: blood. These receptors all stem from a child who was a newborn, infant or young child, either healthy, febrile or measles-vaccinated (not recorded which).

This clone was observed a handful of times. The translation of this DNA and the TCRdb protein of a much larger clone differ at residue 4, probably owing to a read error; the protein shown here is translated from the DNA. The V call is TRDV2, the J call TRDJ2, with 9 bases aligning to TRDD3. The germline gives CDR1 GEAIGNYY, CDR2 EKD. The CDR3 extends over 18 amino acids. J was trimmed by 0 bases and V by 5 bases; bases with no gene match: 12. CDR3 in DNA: TGTGCCTGTGTCACTGTACTGGGGGACCTCGCTTTGACAGCACAACTCTTCTTT. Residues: CACVTVLGDLALTAQLFF.

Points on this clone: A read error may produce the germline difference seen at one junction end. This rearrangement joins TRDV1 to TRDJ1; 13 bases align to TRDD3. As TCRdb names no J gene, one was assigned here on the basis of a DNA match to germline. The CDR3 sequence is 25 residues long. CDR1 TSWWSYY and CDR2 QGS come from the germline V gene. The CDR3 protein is CAIGEISSFPYWGIRGALYTDKLIF. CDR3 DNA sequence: TGTGCTATTGGGGAAATCTCCTCCTTTCCGTACTGGGGGATACGCGGAGCGTTGTACACCGATAAACTCATCTTT.

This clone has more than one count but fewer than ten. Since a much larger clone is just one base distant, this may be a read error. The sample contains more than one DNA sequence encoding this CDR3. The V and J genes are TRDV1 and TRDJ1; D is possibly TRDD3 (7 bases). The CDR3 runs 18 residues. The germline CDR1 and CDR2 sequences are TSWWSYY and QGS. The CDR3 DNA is TGTGCTCTTGGGGAACCCGTCCTACTGGGGAAACACCCCGATAAACTAATCTTT. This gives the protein CALGEPVLLGKHPDKLIF.

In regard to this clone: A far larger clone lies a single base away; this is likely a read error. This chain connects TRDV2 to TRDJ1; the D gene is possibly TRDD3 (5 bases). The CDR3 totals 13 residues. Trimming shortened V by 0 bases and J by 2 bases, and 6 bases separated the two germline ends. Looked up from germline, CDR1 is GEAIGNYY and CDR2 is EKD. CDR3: CACDTRGTDKLIF. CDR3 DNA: TGTGCCTGTGACACCCGGGGGACCGATAAACTCATCTTT.

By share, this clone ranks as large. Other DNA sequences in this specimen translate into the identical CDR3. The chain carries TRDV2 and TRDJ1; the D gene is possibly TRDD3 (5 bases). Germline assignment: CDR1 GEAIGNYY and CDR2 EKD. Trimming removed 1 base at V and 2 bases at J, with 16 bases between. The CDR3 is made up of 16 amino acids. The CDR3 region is CACDTVGPRDTDKLIF. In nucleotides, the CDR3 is TGTGCCTGTGACACAGTGGGGCCCCGGGATACCGATAAACTCATCTTT.

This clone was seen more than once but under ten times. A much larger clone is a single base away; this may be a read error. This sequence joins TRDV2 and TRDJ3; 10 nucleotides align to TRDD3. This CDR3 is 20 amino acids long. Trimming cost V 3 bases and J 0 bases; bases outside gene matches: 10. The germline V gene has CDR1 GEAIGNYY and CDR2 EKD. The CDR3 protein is CACDAVLGDSLSWDTRQMFF. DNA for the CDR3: TGTGCCTGTGACGCCGTACTGGGGGATTCGCTCTCCTGGGACACCCGACAGATGTTTTTC.

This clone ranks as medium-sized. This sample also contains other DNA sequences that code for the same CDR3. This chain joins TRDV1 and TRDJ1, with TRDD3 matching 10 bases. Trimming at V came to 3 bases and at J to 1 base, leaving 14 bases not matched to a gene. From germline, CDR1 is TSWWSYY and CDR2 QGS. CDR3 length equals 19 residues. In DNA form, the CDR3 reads TGTGCTCTTGGGGACCCAACGCTGGGGGATAAGGGGGGCACCGATAAACTCATCTTT. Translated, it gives CALGDPTLGDKGGTDKLIF.

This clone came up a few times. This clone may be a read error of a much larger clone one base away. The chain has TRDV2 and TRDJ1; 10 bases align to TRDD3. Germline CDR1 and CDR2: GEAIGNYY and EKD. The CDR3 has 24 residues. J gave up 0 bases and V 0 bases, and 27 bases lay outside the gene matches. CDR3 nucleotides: TGTGCCTGTGACACCGTCGTTTCTCGAGGTCCGGGGGATACGTTGGGAAGTCACACCGATAAACTCATCTTT. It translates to CACDTVVSRGPGDTLGSHTDKLIF.